This TCR beta chain is drawn from a study of long-term antiretroviral therapy in people with HIV. The V gene lost 4 bases and the J gene lost 4 bases, with 12 bases spanning the gap. Germline CDR1 reads SGHNT; CDR2 reads YYREEE (reference sequence). The CDR3 contains 14 residues. Study results and limitations: Despite increasing after ART, diversity remained lower than that of transplant donor controls.

Concerning this clone: What it binds is not known.

With survey level as its setting, the immunoSEQ assay was v3.0. Generated by immunoSEQ multiplex PCR, the TCRdb table keeps only in-frame clones and is missing some. The data hold tens of thousands of clones, with around nine tenths observed a single time. Sequencing was performed on unsorted PBMCs, taken 1.1 years after starting antiretroviral therapy. The V gene is TRBV5-4, the J gene TRBJ2-1; D might be TRBD1 (6 bases). This clonotype was obtained from a young man with HIV. The CDR3 loop is CASSQTGPYNEQFF. The CDR3 coding sequence is TGTGCCAGCAGCCAAACAGGGCCGTACAATGAGCAGTTCTTC.